This passage covers 16 T cell receptor beta chains from one sample sequenced in a study of CD8+ T cells in alopecia areata. Treatment noted: oral pan-JAK inhibitor, 5-10 mg twice daily. Extracted from the samples, RNA was reverse transcribed into cDNA to serve as the sequencing template. The data were produced by immunoSEQ multiplex PCR, yet TCRdb's version contains in-frame clones alone and is incomplete. Of 180,000 or so clones detected, approximately 50% appear once; the ten largest clones hold about a tenth. The material was CD8+ T cells sorted from blood, obtained at approximately week 52, from a patient treated with tofacitinib. These receptors originate from a human donor with alopecia areata.

The V and J genes are TRBV7-2 and TRBJ2-7; 9 bases agree with TRBD2. Germline trimming cut 5 bases from V and 2 bases from J; bases unmatched to any gene: 10. This CDR3 is 16 amino acids long. CDR1 is SGHTA, CDR2 FQGNSA, per germline. The CDR3 bases are TGTGCCAGCAGCCTGCTTAGCGGGGGATCTACCTACGAGCAGTACTTC. Its translation is CASSLLSGGSTYEQYF.

The chain links TRBV4-3 to TRBJ2-3; D is ambiguous. Trimming pared 4 bases from V and 2 bases from J, leaving 16 bases between. CDR3 length equals 16 residues. The germline V gene has CDR1 LGHNA and CDR2 YSLEER. CDR3 residues: CASSRLLGHITDTQYF. In DNA, the CDR3 is TGCGCCAGCAGCCGCTTGCTTGGCCACATCACAGATACGCAGTATTTT.

The chain is built from TRBV12-5 and TRBJ1-1; 7 nucleotides align to TRBD1. CDR3 size: 14 residues. V lost 1 base and J lost 8; bases outside the gene matches: 7. Germline V gene lookup returns CDR1 LGHNT and CDR2 FRNRAP. The CDR3 here is CASGLAGTESEAFF. In DNA, the CDR3 is TGTGCTAGTGGTTTGGCGGGGACAGAGTCAGAAGCTTTCTTT.

The chain employs TRBV6-5 and TRBJ1-1, with 7 positions matching TRBD1. The CDR3 length is 16 residues. V trimming: 0 bases; J trimming: 2 bases; junction bases outside the gene matches: 6. Looked up from germline, CDR1 is MNHEY and CDR2 is SVGAGI. The CDR3 DNA reads TGTGCCAGCAGTTACTCAGGGGGCCCGGCCAACACTGAAGCTTTCTTT. Protein sequence: CASSYSGGPANTEAFF.

This clone appeared a single time. CDR3 sequence (DNA): TGTGCCAGCAGCTCGGCGGGGGCCTACGAGCAGTACTTC. Its translation: CASSSAGAYEQYF. The V call is TRBV7-8, the J call TRBJ2-7; 7 bases are a match to TRBD2. Germline values: CDR1 SGHVS, CDR2 FQNEAQ. This CDR3 region has 13 residues. V shed 4 bases and J 2 bases; nucleotides not matched to a gene: 2.

This clone was picked up a small number of times. The chain uses TRBV18 and TRBJ1-2, with unresolved D. There are 14 residues in the CDR3. Germline V CDR1 and CDR2: KGHSH, LQKENI. The germline V and J ends were trimmed by 6 bases and 8 bases, with 19 bases remaining between them. The CDR3 is CASSGDHHGKGYTF. DNA of the CDR3: TGTGCCAGCTCCGGGGATCACCACGGGAAGGGCTACACCTTC.

The V call is TRBV27, the J call TRBJ2-7, with 9 positions matching TRBD1. CDR1 and CDR2 (germline): MNHEY, SMNVEV (reference sequence). J gave up 3 bases and V 2 bases, and 11 bases lay outside the gene matches. CDR3 length equals 17 residues. CDR3 DNA: TGTGCCAGCAGTTTAATGGTTGGGACAGGGTTCCACTACGAGCAGTACTTC. It yields the protein CASSLMVGTGFHYEQYF.

The chain links TRBV30 to TRBJ2-7; D remains ambiguous. The CDR3 is 10 amino acids. Germline CDR1 GTSNPN, CDR2 SVGIG (reference sequence). Trimming shortened V by 1 base and J by 3 bases, and 1 base separated the two germline ends. CDR3: CAWSDYEQYF. The CDR3 nucleotides read TGTGCCTGGAGTGACTACGAGCAGTACTTC. The full variable domain, its missing parts supplied by reference TRBV30 and TRBJ2-7, is SQTIHQWPATLVQPVGSPLSLECTVEGTSNPNLYWYRQAAGRGLQLLFYSVGIGQISSEVPQNLSASRPQDRQFILSSKKLLLSDSGFYLCAWSDYEQYFGPGTRLTVT.

This rearrangement joins TRBV7-2 to TRBJ2-7; TRBD1 matches at 7 bases. V lost 4 bases to trimming and J lost 4 bases; unmatched junction nucleotides: 7. Germline assignment: CDR1 SGHTA and CDR2 FQGNSA. The CDR3 length is 14 residues. The CDR3: CASSYNRGPYEQYF. DNA for the CDR3: TGTGCCAGCAGCTACAACAGGGGCCCGTACGAGCAGTACTTC.

This sequence joins TRBV2 and TRBJ1-2; D ambiguous. There are 17 residues in the CDR3. V lost 6 bases to trimming and J lost 5 bases, with 25 bases between them. Germline lookup yields CDR1 SNHLY and CDR2 FYNNEI. The CDR3 DNA reads as TGTGCCAGCAGGATTGGGGATGGTCCCGGGCCCGGTTATGGCTACACCTTC. This gives the protein CASRIGDGPGPGYGYTF.

This clone has only a few counts. V and J are TRBV27 and TRBJ1-2; D is undetermined. This CDR3 comprises 15 residues. Trimming removed 2 bases at V and 2 bases at J, with 12 bases between. Per germline, CDR1 MNHEY and CDR2 SMNVEV (reference sequence). DNA for the CDR3: TGTGCCAGCAGTTTAAGTTGGTCAGGCAACTATGGCTACACCTTC. It translates to CASSLSWSGNYGYTF.

The chain couples TRBV27 to TRBJ1-1; TRBD1 is a possible D gene (6 bases). This CDR3 has 15 residues. The V gene's germline CDR1 is MNHEY and CDR2 SMNVEV (reference sequence). Trimming removed 7 bases at V and 0 bases at J, with 15 bases between. This CDR3 reads CASIKTGHLNTEAFF. The CDR3 region has the DNA TGTGCCAGCATAAAAACGGGACATTTGAACACTGAAGCTTTCTTT.

The CDR3 region has the DNA TGTGCCAGCAGCAACTCGACTAGTCAGGTTGGGGAGACCCAGTACTTC. It yields the protein CASSNSTSQVGETQYF. V and J are TRBV13 and TRBJ2-5; D is possibly TRBD2 (6 bases). There are 16 residues in the CDR3. Trimming left V 5 bases short and J 5 bases short, with 21 bases between. CDR1 is PRHDT and CDR2 is FYEKMQ in the germline V gene (reference sequence).

By share, this clone counts as medium-sized. J is TRBJ2-7 and V is TRBV7-8, with 11 bases matching TRBD2. Germline V lookup: CDR1 SGHVS, CDR2 FQNEAQ. V was clipped by 2 bases and J by 6 bases; unmatched bases: 12. The CDR3 totals 17 residues. The CDR3 bases are TGTGCCAGCAGCTTAAGGATGGGACTAGCGGTGGGGGGCGAGCAGTACTTC. It yields the protein CASSLRMGLAVGGEQYF.

This chain links TRBV19 with TRBJ2-3; D is undetermined. The length of the CDR3 is 13 residues. Trimming removed 0 bases from V and 6 bases from J, with 7 bases in between. The germline V gene encodes CDR1 LNHDA and CDR2 SQIVND (reference sequence). The CDR3 is CASSIDSEDTQYF. The CDR3 DNA sequence: TGTGCCAGTAGTATAGATTCGGAGGATACGCAGTATTTT.

The chain employs TRBV27 and TRBJ1-1, with 7 nucleotides matching TRBD1. The germline V gene has CDR1 MNHEY and CDR2 SMNVEV (reference sequence). The CDR3 totals 13 residues. The V and J ends lost 6 bases and 5 bases, in that order; junction bases with no gene match: 6. CDR3 residues: CASSFDRATEAFF. As DNA, the CDR3 is TGTGCCAGCAGCTTTGACAGGGCGACTGAAGCTTTCTTT.